Included here is one TCR beta chain sequence, with context. Its target is not known. This specimen belongs to a study of T cell responses to AZD1222 COVID-19 vaccine. Study conclusions and caveats: Donors skewed white British and female; clonal diversity was possibly underestimated. Just 6 or 7 AZD1222 recipients were seropositive at baseline.

Between the trimmed V and J ends, which lost 6 bases and 6 bases, there was a span of 14 bases. CDR3 length equals 13 residues. In germline, CDR1 is MDHEN, CDR2 SYDVKM. Sequencing used immunoSEQ multiplex PCR; TCRdb keeps in-frame clones, though not all of them. The sample contains around 80,000 clones, around 93% of which appear only once. The specimen comprised peripheral blood, sampled 28 days after the second AZD1222 dose. The receptor comes from an adult who received the AZD1222 COVID-19 vaccine. The chain joins TRBV28 to TRBJ1-1; possible D gene TRBD1, 5 bases. The CDR3 sequence is CASSLVGGAEAFF. CDR3 sequence (DNA): TGTGCCAGCAGCTTAGTTGGGGGGGCTGAAGCTTTCTTT.